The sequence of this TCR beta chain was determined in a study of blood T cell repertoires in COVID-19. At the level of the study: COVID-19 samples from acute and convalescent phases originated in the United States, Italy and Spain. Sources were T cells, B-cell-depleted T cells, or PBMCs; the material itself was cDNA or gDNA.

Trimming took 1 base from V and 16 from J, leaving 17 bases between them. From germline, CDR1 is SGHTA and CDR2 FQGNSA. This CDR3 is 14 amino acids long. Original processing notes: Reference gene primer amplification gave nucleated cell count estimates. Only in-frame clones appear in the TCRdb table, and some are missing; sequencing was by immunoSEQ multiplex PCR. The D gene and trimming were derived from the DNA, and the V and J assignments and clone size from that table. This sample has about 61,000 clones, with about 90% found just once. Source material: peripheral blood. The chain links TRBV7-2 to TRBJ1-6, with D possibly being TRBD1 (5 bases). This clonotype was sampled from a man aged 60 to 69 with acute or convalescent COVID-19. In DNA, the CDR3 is TGTGCCAGCAGCTTAGTGGGGGACTACAGTCAACTCCACTTT. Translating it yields CASSLVGDYSQLHF.